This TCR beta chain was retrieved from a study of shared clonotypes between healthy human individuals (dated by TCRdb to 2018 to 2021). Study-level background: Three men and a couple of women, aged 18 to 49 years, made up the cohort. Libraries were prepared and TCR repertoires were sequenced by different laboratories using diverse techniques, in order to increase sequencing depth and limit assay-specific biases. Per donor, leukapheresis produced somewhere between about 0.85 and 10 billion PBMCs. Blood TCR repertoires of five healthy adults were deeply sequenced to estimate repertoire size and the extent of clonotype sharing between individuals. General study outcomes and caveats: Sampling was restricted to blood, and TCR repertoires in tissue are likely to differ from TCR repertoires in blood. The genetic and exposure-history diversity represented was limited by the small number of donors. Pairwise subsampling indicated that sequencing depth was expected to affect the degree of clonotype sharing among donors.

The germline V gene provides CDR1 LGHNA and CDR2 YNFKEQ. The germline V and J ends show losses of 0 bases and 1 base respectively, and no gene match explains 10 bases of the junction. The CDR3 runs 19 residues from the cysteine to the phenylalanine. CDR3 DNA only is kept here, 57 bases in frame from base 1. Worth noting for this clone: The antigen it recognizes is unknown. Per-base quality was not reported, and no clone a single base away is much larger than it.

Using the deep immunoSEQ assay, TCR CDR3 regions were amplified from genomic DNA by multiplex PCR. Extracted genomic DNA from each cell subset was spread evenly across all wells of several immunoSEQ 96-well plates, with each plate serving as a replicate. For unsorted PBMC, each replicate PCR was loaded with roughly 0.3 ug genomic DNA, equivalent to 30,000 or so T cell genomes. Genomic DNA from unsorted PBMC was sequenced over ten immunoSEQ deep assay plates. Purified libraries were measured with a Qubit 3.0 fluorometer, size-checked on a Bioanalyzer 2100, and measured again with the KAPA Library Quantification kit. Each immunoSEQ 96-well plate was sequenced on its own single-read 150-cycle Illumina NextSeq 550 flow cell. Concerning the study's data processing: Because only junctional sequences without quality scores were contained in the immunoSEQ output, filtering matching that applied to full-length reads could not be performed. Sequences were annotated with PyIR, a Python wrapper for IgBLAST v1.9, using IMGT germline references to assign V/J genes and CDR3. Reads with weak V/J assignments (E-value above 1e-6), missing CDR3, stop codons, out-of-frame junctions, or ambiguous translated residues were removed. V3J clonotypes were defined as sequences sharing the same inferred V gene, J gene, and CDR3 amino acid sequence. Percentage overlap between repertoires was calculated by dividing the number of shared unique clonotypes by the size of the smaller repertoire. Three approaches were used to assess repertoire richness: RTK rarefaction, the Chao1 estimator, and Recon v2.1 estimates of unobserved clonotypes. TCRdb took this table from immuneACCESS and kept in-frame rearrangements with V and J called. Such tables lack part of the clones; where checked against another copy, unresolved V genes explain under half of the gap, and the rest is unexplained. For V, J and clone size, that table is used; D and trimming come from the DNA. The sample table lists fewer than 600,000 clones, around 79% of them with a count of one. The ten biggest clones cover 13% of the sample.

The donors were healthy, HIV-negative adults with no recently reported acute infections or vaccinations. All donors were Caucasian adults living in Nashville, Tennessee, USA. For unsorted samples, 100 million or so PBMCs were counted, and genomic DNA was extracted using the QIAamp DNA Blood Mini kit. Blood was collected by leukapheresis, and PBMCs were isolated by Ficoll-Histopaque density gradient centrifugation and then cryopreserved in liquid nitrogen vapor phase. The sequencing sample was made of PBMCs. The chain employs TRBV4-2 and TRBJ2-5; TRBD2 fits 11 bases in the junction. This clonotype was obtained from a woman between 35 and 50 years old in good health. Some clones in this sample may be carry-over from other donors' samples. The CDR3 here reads CASSQELAGATHLQETQYF. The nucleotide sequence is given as TGTGCCAGCAGCCAAGAACTAGCGGGAGCCACCCACCTCCAAGAGACCCAGTACTTC.